This T cell receptor beta chain was retrieved from a study of T cell responses to AZD1222 COVID-19 vaccine. Overall study context: It was second doses at about 4 or about 12 weeks that were pooled. The study, taken as a whole, reports: Just a handful of AZD1222 recipients were seropositive at baseline.

TCRdb's copy holds only in-frame clones and misses some; the assay was immunoSEQ multiplex PCR. The sample yields over 100,000 clones, approximately 90% seen once. Concerning this clone itself: What it recognizes is unknown.

This CDR3 contains 14 residues. From germline, CDR1 is MNHNS and CDR2 SASEGT. The V gene lost 2 bases and the J gene lost 4 bases, with 11 bases spanning the gap. The chain couples TRBV6-1 to TRBJ1-1, with D perhaps matching TRBD1 (5 bases). Sequencing used peripheral blood, obtained on day 0 of AZD1222 vaccination. The clonotype was recovered from an adult in good health. CDR3 protein: CASSEKGRGTEAFF. The DNA for the CDR3 is TGTGCCAGCAGTGAAAAGGGAAGGGGCACTGAAGCTTTCTTT.